These 26 T cell receptor beta chains came from one sample sequenced in a study of OX40 agonist ivuxolimab in advanced cancers. Produced via immunoSEQ multiplex PCR; TCRdb's table is partial and in-frame only. Here the sample spans some 50,000 clones, approximately 90% being singletons. Source: CD4+ or CD8+ T cells sorted from blood, taken in a trial of the OX40 agonist ivuxolimab. These receptors all come from an adult with an advanced solid tumor such as melanoma, head and neck, liver or kidney cancer.

This sequence joins TRBV7-9 and TRBJ2-2; D is unclear. The CDR3 length is 9 residues. V lost 4 bases and J lost 13, with 4 bases in between. Germline CDR1 SEHNR, CDR2 FQNEAQ (reference sequence). The CDR3 DNA sequence: TGTGCCAGCAGCTCCCCGCTGTTTTTT. This sequence encodes CASSSPLFF.

V is TRBV6-5 and J is TRBJ2-1, with 13 bases matching TRBD2. Germline lookup yields CDR1 MNHEY and CDR2 SVGAGI. This CDR3 comprises 14 residues. V lost 7 bases to trimming and J lost 8 bases; unmatched junction nucleotides: 5. CDR3 DNA sequence: TGTGCCAGCACGGGGACTAGCGGGATCTATGAGCAGTTCTTC. Translation: CASTGTSGIYEQFF.

V and J are TRBV30 and TRBJ2-1; TRBD2 agrees at 8 bases. This CDR3 is 15 amino acids long. Germline V CDR1 and CDR2: GTSNPN, SVGIG (reference sequence). The V and J ends lost 3 bases and 0 bases, in that order; junction bases with no gene match: 4. The CDR3 spells CAWRGLAGSYNEQFF. In DNA form, the CDR3 reads TGTGCCTGGAGGGGGCTAGCGGGCTCCTACAATGAGCAGTTCTTC.

The chain employs TRBV11-2 and TRBJ2-5, with D possibly called TRBD1 or TRBD2 (5 bases each). V was pared by 1 base and J by 5 bases, with 17 bases between. The CDR3 extends over 16 amino acids. CDR1 and CDR2 from the germline V gene are SGHAT and FQNNGV. The CDR3 region is CASSLVPGPHGETQYF. CDR3 nucleotides: TGTGCCAGCAGCTTAGTTCCGGGACCCCATGGCGAGACCCAGTACTTC.

The rearrangement uses TRBV9 and TRBJ1-1, with TRBD1 matching 7 bases. This CDR3 spans 16 amino acids. Germline CDR1 reads SGDLS; CDR2 reads YYNGEE. The V gene end was trimmed by 4 bases and the J gene end by 1 base; junction bases not matched to a gene: 10. The DNA of the CDR3 is TGTGCCAGCAGCTCACGTTCAGGGGGACGGAACACTGAAGCTTTCTTT. This sequence encodes CASSSRSGGRNTEAFF.

This CDR3 is CASSLAGNYEQYF. CDR3 sequence (DNA): TGTGCCAGCAGCTTAGCTGGGAACTACGAGCAGTACTTC. The chain recombines TRBV13 with TRBJ2-7; D call uncertain. The CDR3 sequence is 13 residues long. V was clipped by 1 base and J by 3 bases, with 7 bases between them. CDR1 is PRHDT, CDR2 FYEKMQ, per germline (reference sequence).

The chain recombines TRBV7-3 with TRBJ2-1, with 11 bases matching TRBD2. The CDR3 runs to 15 residues. J gave up 2 bases and V 5 bases, and 2 bases lay outside the gene matches. Germline V CDR1 and CDR2: SGHTA, FQGTGA. The CDR3 here is CASSPLAGAYNEQFF. Written as DNA, the CDR3 is TGTGCCAGCAGCCCACTAGCGGGAGCCTACAATGAGCAGTTCTTC.

V and J are TRBV2 and TRBJ2-1; D possibly corresponds to TRBD2 (7 bases). Deletions cut 1 base from V and 0 bases from J, with 10 bases between. This CDR3 has 16 amino acids. Germline-derived CDR1 and CDR2 are SNHLY and FYNNEI. The CDR3 sequence is CASSEEGGSSYNEQFF. The CDR3 DNA follows: TGTGCCAGCAGTGAAGAGGGGGGGAGCTCCTACAATGAGCAGTTCTTC.

The rearrangement uses TRBV2 and TRBJ2-5; a possible D gene is TRBD2 (6 bases). This CDR3 spans 16 amino acids. Deletions cut 2 bases from V and 2 bases from J, with 15 bases between. Germline-derived CDR1 and CDR2 are SNHLY and FYNNEI. CDR3 DNA: TGTGCCAGCAGTGAAAGGGACGGGGGAATACAAGAGACCCAGTACTTC. It yields the protein CASSERDGGIQETQYF.

This chain connects TRBV27 to TRBJ2-7; no definite D call. The germline V and J ends were trimmed by 6 bases and 2 bases, with 11 bases remaining between them. The CDR3 runs 13 residues. Germline-derived CDR1 and CDR2 are MNHEY and SMNVEV (reference sequence). The CDR3 sequence: CASRSLIPYEQYF. CDR3 sequence (DNA): TGTGCCAGCAGATCCCTCATTCCCTACGAGCAGTACTTC.

J is TRBJ2-7 and V is TRBV28, with 13 bases matching TRBD2. Per germline, CDR1 MDHEN and CDR2 SYDVKM. The CDR3 has 15 residues. With 6 bases clipped from V and 4 bases from J, the junction kept 6 bases outside the gene matches. The CDR3 loop is CASSQRTSGSYEQYF. CDR3 nucleotide sequence: TGTGCCAGCAGCCAAAGGACTAGCGGGAGTTACGAGCAGTACTTC.

This clone has just a few counts. The chain has TRBV19 and TRBJ1-6, with 9 nucleotides matching TRBD1. CDR1 and CDR2 (germline): LNHDA, SQIVND (reference sequence). J was trimmed by 7 bases and V by 5 bases; bases with no gene match: 9. This CDR3 is 16 amino acids long. In DNA form, the CDR3 reads TGTGCCAGTAGTGCTGCAACGACAGGGGGGAATTCACCCCTCCACTTT. Translating it yields CASSAATTGGNSPLHF.

The V and J genes are TRBV6-1 and TRBJ1-5; no firm D call. In germline, CDR1 is MNHNS, CDR2 SASEGT. V dropped 6 bases and J dropped 6 bases, with 15 bases sitting between them. The CDR3 is 14 amino acids. The CDR3 region has the DNA TGTGCCAGCAGCCCACTAATAGTAAGTCAGCCCCAGCATTTT. It codes for CASSPLIVSQPQHF.

V is TRBV6-6 and J is TRBJ1-1, with D perhaps matching TRBD1 (5 bases). The germline V gene has CDR1 MNHNY and CDR2 SVGAGI (reference sequence). Trimming left V 5 bases short and J 4 bases short, with 11 bases between. This CDR3 is built from 13 residues. The DNA for the CDR3 is TGTGCCAGCAGTCAAGGACAAACCACTGAAGCTTTCTTT. Translating it yields CASSQGQTTEAFF.

This clone is a singleton in its sample. V usage is TRBV10-2 and J usage is TRBJ1-1; D gene uncertain. This CDR3 spans 15 amino acids. Germline loops: CDR1 WSHSY, CDR2 SAAADI. V shed 2 bases and J shed 0 bases, with 10 bases lying between them. The CDR3, as DNA: TGCGCCAGCAGTGAGAACCTCAACCTGAACACTGAAGCTTTCTTT. Amino acid sequence: CASSENLNLNTEAFF.

This chain uses TRBV28 with TRBJ2-1; 7 bases agree with TRBD2. CDR3 length: 14 residues. In germline, CDR1 is MDHEN, CDR2 SYDVKM. V trimming: 4 bases; J trimming: 3 bases; junction bases outside the gene matches: 3. The CDR3 coding sequence is TGTGCCAGCAGTTGGCTAGCGGACTACAATGAGCAGTTCTTC. Protein: CASSWLADYNEQFF.

This rearrangement joins TRBV2 to TRBJ2-1, with a possible D match to TRBD2 (7 bases). V was cut by 4 bases and J by 0 bases, with 13 bases left in between. CDR3 length: 16 amino acids. Germline CDR1 reads SNHLY; CDR2 reads FYNNEI. CDR3 coding DNA: TGTGCCAGCAGTGGGGAGGGGGAGAGCTCCTACAATGAGCAGTTCTTC. Encoded protein: CASSGEGESSYNEQFF.

This rearrangement joins TRBV7-9 to TRBJ2-7, with D maybe TRBD1 (5 bases). Trimming took off 5 bases at V and 2 bases at J, with 13 bases between the two ends. Germline V lookup: CDR1 SEHNR, CDR2 FQNEAQ (reference sequence). The CDR3 extends over 14 amino acids. CDR3 DNA sequence: TGTGCCAGCAGCCCCAGGGCGCCGACCTACGAGCAGTACTTC. It yields the protein CASSPRAPTYEQYF.

The CDR3 nucleotides are TGTGCCAGCAGCTTGTGGCCTACCGAGCAGTACTTC. Translated: CASSLWPTEQYF. V gene TRBV5-4 combines with J gene TRBJ2-7; D gene ambiguous. V lost 1 base and J 6 bases, leaving 8 bases between the germline ends. Germline V lookup: CDR1 SGHNT, CDR2 YYREEE (reference sequence). The CDR3 length is 12 residues.

The rearrangement joins TRBV19 to TRBJ2-3; D unresolved. Germline CDR1 LNHDA, CDR2 SQIVND (reference sequence). The CDR3 length is 14 residues. V was trimmed by 5 bases and J by 1 base, leaving 10 bases between them. This chain's CDR3 is CASSGRSGTDTQYF. In DNA, the CDR3 is TGTGCCAGTAGTGGGCGGTCCGGCACAGATACGCAGTATTTT.

The genes are TRBV19 and TRBJ2-1; the D is unclear. Trimming took off 1 base at V and 7 bases at J, with 5 bases between the two ends. This CDR3 region has 12 residues. CDR1 is LNHDA, CDR2 SQIVND, per germline (reference sequence). The CDR3 DNA is TGTGCCAGTAGTATAGGACAAAATGAGCAGTTCTTC. Protein product: CASSIGQNEQFF.

V is TRBV6-6 and J is TRBJ2-2; no clear D. The CDR3 has 12 residues. With 6 bases removed from V and 6 bases from J, the gap between germline ends came to 8 bases. Germline V gene lookup returns CDR1 MNHNY and CDR2 SVGAGI (reference sequence). The DNA of the CDR3 is TGTGCCAGCAGACCACCGGCCGGGGAGCTGTTTTTT. This codes for CASRPPAGELFF.

V gene TRBV19 combines with J gene TRBJ1-5; D unresolved. CDR1 is LNHDA and CDR2 is SQIVND in the germline V gene (reference sequence). This CDR3 has 16 amino acids. Trimming pared 5 bases from V and 4 bases from J, leaving 18 bases between. For the CDR3, the DNA is TGTGCCAGTAGTCCGTGGGCGGCAGGTCGTAATCAGCCCCAGCATTTT. Translated: CASSPWAAGRNQPQHF.

The rearrangement links TRBV11-2 to TRBJ2-5; D gene ambiguous. V was trimmed by 0 bases and J by 1 base, leaving 9 bases between them. Looked up from germline, CDR1 is SGHAT and CDR2 is FQNNGV. The CDR3 length is 15 residues. The CDR3 spells CASSLDGEVQETQYF. The CDR3 region has the DNA TGTGCCAGCAGCTTAGATGGCGAGGTCCAAGAGACCCAGTACTTC.

V usage is TRBV19 and J usage is TRBJ2-1; 7 bases match TRBD1. Germline-derived CDR1 and CDR2 are LNHDA and SQIVND (reference sequence). The CDR3 consists of 15 residues. The junction had 11 bases not matched to a gene; V was cut back by 3 bases and J by 9 bases. The CDR3 DNA follows: TGTGCCAGTAGTATTCCGGAAGGGGGCTTTAGTGAGCAGTTCTTC. Its translation: CASSIPEGGFSEQFF.

The chain employs TRBV25-1 and TRBJ2-7; D is unresolved. V was clipped by 3 bases and J by 6 bases, with 15 bases between them. The CDR3 loop spans 14 amino acids. The V gene's germline CDR1 is MGHDK and CDR2 SYGVNS. DNA for the CDR3: TGTGCCAGCAGTGACGCCCCTAACTGGGGCGAGCAGTACTTC. Its protein is CASSDAPNWGEQYF.